Listed here is a single T cell receptor (beta chain). Its specificity is not known. The data were obtained in a study of cytomegalovirus exposure and HLA in healthy donors. Findings and caveats of the study: Later analysis showed TCR association rates varying by HLA locus, highest for DRB1 and lowest for HLA-C. A link between a missense DCLRE1C variant and TCR beta V- and J-gene trimming emerged from a later analysis. In a later analysis, CMV-associated beta chains were mostly HLA-associated, it appeared.

The donors gave bone marrow, and they were healthy. Primers included in the PCR were 60 Vbeta and 13 Jbeta primers. TCRdb's table, derived via immunoSEQ multiplex PCR, lists solely in-frame clones and lacks some. The table shows 110,000 to 150,000 clones, with around 80% occurring only once. The sequence was collected from a man younger than 35 in good health and CMV-seropositive. Sequencing was carried out using PBMCs.

This CDR3 reads CASSPRRGGEKTQYF. For the CDR3, the DNA is TGTGCCAGCAGCCCCCGTCGCGGTGGGGAGAAGACCCAGTACTTC. The chain has TRBV6-1 and TRBJ2-5; possible D gene TRBD2, 5 bases. Trimming removed 6 bases at V and 6 bases at J, with 20 bases between. CDR1 and CDR2 (germline): MNHNS, SASEGT. CDR3 length equals 15 residues.